The 9 T cell receptor beta chains below all came from one sample that was sequenced in a study of blood T cell repertoires in COVID-19. The repertoire was sequenced with immunoSEQ multiplex PCR; TCRdb's copy has only in-frame clones and lacks some. The sample has around 130,000 clones, more than 85% seen once. Sequencing was performed on peripheral blood. These receptors all stem from a man in his fifties or sixties with active or convalescent COVID-19.

The chain employs TRBV29-1 and TRBJ1-1, with 9 nucleotides matching TRBD1. The V gene end was trimmed by 4 bases and the J gene end by 1 base; junction bases not matched to a gene: 10. Germline assignment: CDR1 SQVTM and CDR2 ANQGSEA. The length of the CDR3 is 16 residues. CDR3 protein: CSVGSGTGFRNTEAFF. DNA of the CDR3: TGCAGCGTTGGAAGCGGGACAGGGTTCAGGAACACTGAAGCTTTCTTT. Together with reference TRBV29-1 and TRBJ1-1, the CDR3 gives the full variable domain: SAVISQKPSRDICQRGTSLTIQCQVDSQVTMMFWYRQQPGQSLTLIATANQGSEATYESGFVIDKFPISRPNLTFSTLTVSNMSPEDSSIYLCSVGSGTGFRNTEAFFGQGTRLTVV.

This chain uses TRBV5-4 with TRBJ2-1; D possibly corresponds to TRBD2 (6 bases). The germline V gene encodes CDR1 SGHNT and CDR2 YYREEE (reference sequence). The V and J ends lost 10 bases and 7 bases respectively, with 18 bases between them. The CDR3 runs 13 residues. As DNA, the CDR3 is TGTGCCTCCGGGGTCGGAGGGCTAAATGAGCAGTTCTTC. Amino acid sequence: CASGVGGLNEQFF.

V usage is TRBV7-2 and J usage is TRBJ1-5; TRBD1 might be the D (6 bases). CDR1 and CDR2 from the germline V gene are SGHTA and FQGNSA. The CDR3 is made up of 15 amino acids. V lost 0 bases to trimming and J lost 3 bases, with 9 bases between them. DNA for the CDR3: TGTGCCAGCAGCTTAGCCAGGGGACCCAATCAGCCCCAGCATTTT. Its protein product is CASSLARGPNQPQHF.

The V gene is TRBV5-4, the J gene TRBJ1-2, with 9 bases lining up with TRBD1. Germline V gene lookup returns CDR1 SGHNT and CDR2 YYREEE (reference sequence). The V gene end was trimmed by 4 bases and the J gene end by 7 bases; junction bases not matched to a gene: 8. The CDR3 runs to 14 residues. In nucleotides, the CDR3 is TGTGCCAGCAGCCGCCCCGGGACAGGGTTTGGCTACACCTTC. This translates into CASSRPGTGFGYTF. The variable domain in full, with the rest retrieved from reference TRBV5-4 and TRBJ1-2, is ETGVTQSPTHLIKTRGQQVTLRCSSQSGHNTVSWYQQALGQGPQFIFQYYREEENGRGNFPPRFSGLQFPNYSSELNVNALELDDSALYLCASSRPGTGFGYTFGSGTRLTVV.

This clone was detected a few times. The rearrangement links TRBV11-2 to TRBJ1-5; TRBD1 might be the D (5 bases). Between the trimmed V and J ends, which lost 6 bases and 6 bases, there was a span of 15 bases. The CDR3 has 14 residues. Per the germline V gene, CDR1 is SGHAT and CDR2 is FQNNGV. This CDR3 is CASSQGGVGQPQHF. The CDR3 DNA reads as TGTGCCAGCAGTCAGGGCGGGGTGGGTCAGCCCCAGCATTTT.

This clone was seen just once. The chain has TRBV24-1 and TRBJ2-4; D call uncertain. Trimming left V 0 bases short and J 0 bases short, with 5 bases between. The CDR3 extends over 15 amino acids. Germline CDR1 is KGHDR and CDR2 is SFDVKD. The CDR3 spells CATSDLLVAKNIQYF. The CDR3 DNA sequence: TGTGCCACCAGTGATTTGCTTGTAGCCAAAAACATTCAGTACTTC.

The CDR3, as DNA: TGTGCCAGCAGCGTTGGGTCCGGCGGGGCCGGGGAGCTGTTTTTT. Amino acids: CASSVGSGGAGELFF. The chain links TRBV9 to TRBJ2-2; D perhaps matches TRBD2 (6 bases). V lost 2 bases to trimming and J lost 6 bases, with 14 bases between them. The CDR3 extends over 15 amino acids. Germline V gene data show CDR1 as SGDLS and CDR2 as YYNGEE.

The chain has TRBV12-3 or TRBV12-4 and TRBJ2-2, with TRBD2 as a possible D gene (5 bases). This CDR3 contains 12 residues. Trimming left V 6 bases short and J 10 bases short, with 12 bases between. CDR3 sequence (DNA): TGTGCCAGCAGGGTTCGGGGTGAGGAGCTGTTTTTT. This translates into CASRVRGEELFF.

The chain employs TRBV4-3 and TRBJ2-7; tentative D call: TRBD1 (6 bases). Germline assignment: CDR1 LGHNA and CDR2 YSLEER. Trimming took off 3 bases at V and 4 bases at J, with 13 bases between the two ends. The CDR3 covers 14 residues. The CDR3 sequence is CASSQETQGYEQYF. The CDR3, as DNA: TGCGCCAGCAGCCAGGAAACCCAGGGGTACGAGCAGTACTTC.